These 12 T cell receptor beta chains were all obtained from the same sample, sequenced in a study of cytomegalovirus exposure and HLA in healthy donors. The PCR made use of 60 Vbeta and 13 Jbeta primers. This table comes from immunoSEQ multiplex PCR, and its TCRdb copy is limited to in-frame clones, with some not included. Seen here are over 200,000 clones, over 75% observed once, and the top ten hold 1.5% to 2%. Sequenced material: PBMCs. The receptors here all came from a male donor in good health and CMV-seronegative.

The CDR3 nucleotides read TGTGCCAGCACCAGTTCAAGAAACACTGAAGCTTTCTTT. Translated: CASTSSRNTEAFF. The gene calls are TRBV28 and TRBJ1-1; D unresolved. The CDR3 length is 13 residues. Trimming shortened V by 7 bases and J by 2 bases, and 11 bases separated the two germline ends. Germline V gives CDR1 MDHEN, CDR2 SYDVKM. The variable domain in full, with the rest retrieved from reference TRBV28 and TRBJ1-1, is DVKVTQSSRYLVKRTGEKVFLECVQDMDHENMFWYRQDPGLGLRLIYFSYDVKMKEKGDIPEGYSVSREKKERFSLILESASTNQTSMYLCASTSSRNTEAFFGQGTRLTVV.

This sequence joins TRBV5-1 and TRBJ1-4; tentatively, D is TRBD1 (6 bases). Germline values: CDR1 SGHRS, CDR2 YFSETQ. The CDR3 runs 15 residues. V lost 3 bases, J lost 5 bases, and 14 bases lay in between. CDR3 protein: CASSWGSRGNEKLFF. CDR3 nucleotides: TGCGCCAGCAGCTGGGGGTCAAGGGGGAATGAAAAACTGTTTTTT.

CDR3 region: CASSVGGQQPQHF. The CDR3 coding sequence is TGTGCCAGCAGCGTAGGAGGACAGCAGCCCCAGCATTTT. The chain uses TRBV9 and TRBJ1-5; TRBD1 is a possible D gene (6 bases). Trimming took 0 bases from V and 7 from J, leaving 8 bases between them. Germline assignment: CDR1 SGDLS and CDR2 YYNGEE. The CDR3 loop spans 13 amino acids. Looking up the rest from reference TRBV9 and TRBJ1-5 gives the full variable domain: DSGVTQTPKHLITATGQRVTLRCSPRSGDLSVYWYQQSLDQGLQFLIQYYNGEERAKGNILERFSAQQFPDLHSELNLSSLELGDSALYFCASSVGGQQPQHFGDGTRLSIL.

The chain uses TRBV9 and TRBJ1-6, with 9 positions matching TRBD1. With V trimmed by 3 bases and J by 4 bases, 2 bases remained unmatched. The germline V gene encodes CDR1 SGDLS and CDR2 YYNGEE. The CDR3 sequence is 15 residues long. The DNA for the CDR3 is TGTGCCAGCAGCGCAGGGACAGGGTATAATTCACCCCTCCACTTT. As protein: CASSAGTGYNSPLHF.

J is TRBJ1-2 and V is TRBV5-1, with 11 bases identical to TRBD1. From germline, CDR1 is SGHRS and CDR2 YFSETQ. This CDR3 comprises 16 residues. The V gene end was trimmed by 2 bases and the J gene end by 4 bases; junction bases not matched to a gene: 7. Written as DNA, the CDR3 is TGCGCCAGCAGCTTAGGAGGACAGGGGGCGGGCTATGGCTACACCTTC. Amino acid sequence: CASSLGGQGAGYGYTF.

V and J are TRBV30 and TRBJ2-7; D not certain. Deletions cut 5 bases from V and 3 bases from J, with 17 bases between. This CDR3 contains 14 residues. Germline CDR1 and CDR2: GTSNPN and SVGIG (reference sequence). CDR3 DNA: TGTGCCTGGGCGTGGAGAGGCCGAAACTACGAGCAGTACTTC. Its protein product is CAWAWRGRNYEQYF.

The chain is built from TRBV7-2 and TRBJ2-2, with TRBD1 matching over 10 bases. The V gene's germline CDR1 is SGHTA and CDR2 FQGNSA. Trimming cost V 5 bases and J 5 bases; bases outside gene matches: 5. This CDR3 has 15 amino acids. The CDR3 here is CASSPRTGGTGELFF. The CDR3 DNA follows: TGTGCCAGCAGCCCGCGGACAGGGGGGACCGGGGAGCTGTTTTTT.

This chain joins TRBV10-3 and TRBJ2-1; 10 bases agree with TRBD1. Losses at the gene ends were 5 bases for V and 7 bases for J; bases not matched to a gene: 5. Germline V lookup: CDR1 ENHRY, CDR2 SYGVKD. The CDR3 covers 14 residues. The DNA for the CDR3 is TGTGCCATCAGTCCGGACAGGGGGGGGAATGAGCAGTTCTTC. This encodes CAISPDRGGNEQFF.

In DNA, the CDR3 is TGTGCCAGCAGCTCGACAGGTCTACAGCCCCAGCATTTT. This gives the protein CASSSTGLQPQHF. This chain uses TRBV7-9 with TRBJ1-5, with TRBD1 as a possible D gene (6 bases). The CDR3 sequence is 13 residues long. Germline lookup yields CDR1 SEHNR and CDR2 FQNEAQ (reference sequence). Trimming removed 4 bases at V and 7 bases at J, with 11 bases between.

The chain has TRBV2 and TRBJ2-7; D possibly corresponds to TRBD1 (5 bases). This CDR3 is 14 amino acids long. Germline lookup yields CDR1 SNHLY and CDR2 FYNNEI. Deletions cut 1 base from V and 2 bases from J, with 9 bases between. DNA of the CDR3: TGTGCCAGCAGTGAAGACAGGACGACCTACGAGCAGTACTTC. Translation: CASSEDRTTYEQYF.

Details on this clone: The conserved phenylalanine or tryptophan is not found at the CDR3 terminus, so this likely reflects a read error. The chain employs TRBV27 and TRBJ1-1; D is perhaps TRBD1 (5 bases). Trimming removed 2 bases at V and 0 bases at J, with 13 bases between. The CDR3 is 16 amino acids. Germline CDR1 and CDR2: MNHEY and SMNVEV (reference sequence). In nucleotides, the CDR3 is TGTGCCAGCAGTTTACAGGGTTTGGCCATGAACACTGAAGCTTTCCTT. This sequence encodes CASSLQGLAMNTEAFL.

The chain uses TRBV15 and TRBJ1-5; D is ambiguous. Germline V lookup: CDR1 LNHNV, CDR2 YYDKDF (reference sequence). The CDR3 spans 15 residues. Deletions cut 0 bases from V and 1 base from J, with 7 bases between. CDR3 sequence: CATSRDRSSNQPQHF. DNA of the CDR3: TGTGCCACCAGCAGAGACAGGTCCAGCAATCAGCCCCAGCATTTT.